The 32 T cell receptor beta chains listed next were all sequenced from one sample in a study of beta chain features in type 1 diabetes. cDNA synthesis used the whole RNA isolate, giving expressed TCRB sequences. The protocol was immunoSEQ multiplex PCR, while the TCRdb copy is restricted to in-frame clones and leaves out a portion. This sample has around 710,000 clones, with roughly 12% found just once. Their recognized antigens are unknown. Points from the study as a whole: People with Type 1 diabetes carried modestly yet significantly shorter TCRB CDR3s in all four CD4+ subsets.

Source material: naive CD4+ T cells from blood. The receptors come from a young man with type 1 diabetes.

The rearrangement uses TRBV11-2 and TRBJ2-3, with D perhaps TRBD2 (6 bases). There are 15 residues in the CDR3. Germline V gives CDR1 SGHAT, CDR2 FQNNGV. Trimming removed 2 bases from V and 6 bases from J, with 15 bases in between. In DNA form, the CDR3 reads TGTGCCAGCAGCTTATGGGGGGTTAGTCTGGATACGCAGTATTTT. Translation: CASSLWGVSLDTQYF.

This clone has more than one count but fewer than ten. The chain links TRBV2 to TRBJ1-5, with 8 positions matching TRBD1. Trimming cost V 6 bases and J 2 bases; bases outside gene matches: 3. The CDR3 has 14 residues. Germline V gene data show CDR1 as SNHLY and CDR2 as FYNNEI. CDR3: CASRDRAGNQPQHF. The CDR3 region has the DNA TGTGCCAGCAGGGACAGGGCGGGCAATCAGCCCCAGCATTTT.

V and J are TRBV30 and TRBJ1-2; 10 bases line up with TRBD1. V lost 4 bases, J lost 1 base, and 3 bases stayed unmatched. Germline V gene data show CDR1 as GTSNPN and CDR2 as SVGIG (reference sequence). The CDR3 consists of 14 residues. Written as DNA, the CDR3 is TGTGCCTGGATCCGGGACAGGGGTAACTATGGCTACACCTTC. This gives the protein CAWIRDRGNYGYTF.

This clone was detected a few times. The chain combines TRBV18 with TRBJ2-7; maybe TRBD2 (6 bases). Trimming pared 3 bases from V and 1 base from J, leaving 16 bases between. Per the germline V gene, CDR1 is KGHSH and CDR2 is LQKENI. CDR3 size: 16 residues. CDR3 protein: CASSPNSRDFSYEQYF. The CDR3 DNA follows: TGTGCCAGCTCACCGAACAGCCGGGACTTTTCCTACGAGCAGTACTTC.

This clone was recorded a few times. This sequence joins TRBV30 and TRBJ1-6, with D perhaps matching TRBD1 (5 bases). The CDR3 loop spans 11 amino acids. CDR1 and CDR2 from the germline V gene are GTSNPN and SVGIG (reference sequence). The V end lost 0 bases, the J end lost 14 bases, and 8 bases lay between the germline ends. The CDR3: CAWSVWGALHF. Here the CDR3 DNA reads TGTGCCTGGAGTGTCTGGGGGGCCCTCCACTTT.

This clone was seen a few times. The V gene is TRBV21-1, the J gene TRBJ2-1; TRBD1, as called in the table, went unchecked against the DNA. TRBV21-1 is deemed a pseudogene. This CDR3 is 15 amino acids long. The CDR3 region is CASSKRPVRGNEQFF. The DNA of the CDR3 is TGTGCCAGCAGCAAACGCCCGGTCAGGGGCAATGAGCAGTTCTTC.

This clone was found a few times. The chain combines TRBV29-1 with TRBJ2-1, with a possible D match to TRBD1 (6 bases). The germline CDR1 and CDR2 sequences are SQVTM and ANQGSEA. This CDR3 is built from 14 residues. V lost 4 bases, J lost 2 bases, and 12 bases lay in between. CDR3 in amino acids: CSVVSGQPYNEQFF. The CDR3 DNA follows: TGCAGCGTTGTGTCGGGACAACCCTACAATGAGCAGTTCTTC.

This chain joins TRBV28 and TRBJ1-1; D not certain. The CDR3 loop spans 12 amino acids. Germline-derived CDR1 and CDR2 are MDHEN and SYDVKM. Trimming removed 6 bases from V and 4 bases from J, with 9 bases in between. The CDR3: CASSPRFTEAFF. CDR3 DNA sequence: TGTGCCAGCAGCCCCCGATTCACTGAAGCTTTCTTT.

With regard to this clone: Other DNA sequences in the same sample also yield this CDR3. The rearrangement uses TRBV6-6 and TRBJ2-7; 8 nucleotides agree with TRBD1. V lost 1 base, J lost 2 bases, and 1 base stayed unmatched. The CDR3 covers 14 residues. Germline CDR1 and CDR2: MNHNY and SVGAGI (reference sequence). CDR3 nucleotides: TGTGCCAGCAGTTACTTGGACAGGGCCTACGAGCAGTACTTC. This codes for CASSYLDRAYEQYF.

The chain carries TRBV14 and TRBJ2-7, with D possibly matching TRBD1 (5 bases). The CDR3 totals 16 residues. CDR1 SGHDN and CDR2 FVKESK come from the germline V gene. V lost 1 base, J lost 0 bases, and 13 bases lay in between. CDR3 sequence reads: CASSQARALPSYEQYF. The CDR3 DNA reads as TGTGCCAGCAGCCAAGCCAGGGCCCTCCCCTCCTACGAGCAGTACTTC.

This CDR3 reads CSVEGRAEAFF. CDR3 nucleotides: TGCAGCGTTGAGGGGCGGGCTGAAGCTTTCTTT. The rearrangement uses TRBV29-1 and TRBJ1-1, with a possible D match to TRBD1 (5 bases). V lost 3 bases and J lost 6, with 8 bases in between. Germline CDR1 reads SQVTM; CDR2 reads ANQGSEA. The length of the CDR3 is 11 residues.

This clone was picked up a small number of times. This chain links TRBV7-2 with TRBJ1-5; D gene unclear. The germline V and J ends were trimmed by 1 base and 1 base, with 11 bases remaining between them. Per the germline V gene, CDR1 is SGHTA and CDR2 is FQGNSA. The CDR3 sequence is 16 residues long. The CDR3 DNA is TGTGCCAGCAGCTTAGGGGCTGGAGGGAGCAATCAGCCCCAGCATTTT. Its protein is CASSLGAGGSNQPQHF.

This clone has just a few counts. J is TRBJ1-2 and V is TRBV30; 7 positions agree with TRBD1. Germline V gene lookup returns CDR1 GTSNPN and CDR2 SVGIG (reference sequence). The CDR3 has 14 residues. V gave up 0 bases and J gave up 4 bases; unmatched junction bases: 5. The CDR3 DNA sequence: TGTGCCTGGAGTGTCCGGACAGGTAGCTATGGCTACACCTTC. This encodes CAWSVRTGSYGYTF.

This clone was detected only a few times. The rearrangement links TRBV7-9 to TRBJ2-7; D not certain. This CDR3 is 15 amino acids long. Trimming stripped 2 bases from V and 2 bases from J, with 13 bases between. Germline CDR1 and CDR2: SEHNR and FQNEAQ (reference sequence). This CDR3 is CASSLNGVRPYEQYF. For the CDR3, the DNA is TGTGCCAGCAGCTTAAATGGGGTTCGCCCCTACGAGCAGTACTTC.

This clone has more than one count but fewer than ten. The V and J genes are TRBV19 and TRBJ2-2; 7 bases agree with TRBD1. The CDR3 sequence is 14 residues long. Germline assignment: CDR1 LNHDA and CDR2 SQIVND (reference sequence). Trimming removed 8 bases from V and 1 base from J; junction bases left unmatched: 4. Here the CDR3 DNA reads TGTGCCAGTGGGGGACAGATGAACACCGGGGAGCTGTTTTTT. Its protein product is CASGGQMNTGELFF.

The chain is built from TRBV7-2 and TRBJ1-4; D not certain. V shed 1 base and J shed 7 bases, with 4 bases lying between them. Germline lookup yields CDR1 SGHTA and CDR2 FQGNSA. The CDR3 extends over 12 amino acids. The CDR3 protein is CASSLVGEKLFF. CDR3 bases: TGTGCCAGCAGCTTAGTCGGTGAAAAACTGTTTTTT.

This clone was detected a few times. This chain joins TRBV28 and TRBJ2-2; D remains ambiguous. CDR1 is MDHEN and CDR2 is SYDVKM in the germline V gene. The CDR3 length is 12 residues. V was cut by 6 bases and J by 2 bases, with 4 bases left in between. The CDR3 DNA reads TGTGCCAGCAGGGAAAACACCGGGGAGCTGTTTTTT. Protein product: CASRENTGELFF.

There are a few counts of this clone. The V and J genes are TRBV10-3 and TRBJ2-3; D is unclear. The length of the CDR3 is 14 residues. CDR1 and CDR2 from the germline V gene are ENHRY and SYGVKD. V was clipped by 3 bases and J by 1 base, with 8 bases between them. CDR3 sequence reads: CAISDKVGTDTQYF. Here the CDR3 DNA reads TGTGCCATCAGTGATAAGGTCGGCACAGATACGCAGTATTTT.

The chain joins TRBV25-1 to TRBJ2-3; D remains ambiguous. The CDR3 is 15 residues long. Germline CDR1 reads MGHDK; CDR2 reads SYGVNS. Trimming removed 0 bases at V and 4 bases at J, with 11 bases between. In DNA form, the CDR3 reads TGTGCCAGCAGTGAATATGGCGGTACCCCAGATACGCAGTATTTT. It translates to CASSEYGGTPDTQYF.

V gene TRBV29-1 combines with J gene TRBJ2-7; 9 positions agree with TRBD1. The germline CDR1 and CDR2 sequences are SQVTM and ANQGSEA. This CDR3 has 14 amino acids. Unmatched junction bases numbered 6, after V lost 4 bases and J lost 2 bases. This CDR3 reads CSVAGTGSAYEQYF. Written as DNA, the CDR3 is TGCAGCGTTGCCGGGACAGGGTCCGCCTACGAGCAGTACTTC.

This clone came up a few times. The rearrangement joins TRBV4-3 to TRBJ1-1; 7 nucleotides line up with TRBD1. After removal of 7 bases from V and 4 bases from J, the junction contained 12 bases not matched to a gene. This CDR3 has 15 amino acids. Germline CDR1 and CDR2: LGHNA and YSLEER. The CDR3 nucleotides are TGCGCCAGCACCATCCAGACAGGGTGGAGCACTGAAGCTTTCTTT. This translates into CASTIQTGWSTEAFF.

This clone was detected only a few times. This chain joins TRBV9 and TRBJ1-2; D is uncertain. The CDR3 runs to 14 residues. The V gene's germline CDR1 is SGDLS and CDR2 YYNGEE. The ends were cut back, 0 bases at V and 4 bases at J, with 10 bases in the middle. Here the CDR3 reads CASSVGWLSYGYTF. CDR3 nucleotide sequence: TGTGCCAGCAGCGTAGGGTGGCTGTCCTATGGCTACACCTTC.

This chain joins TRBV30 and TRBJ1-2; weak D call: TRBD1 (5 bases). CDR1 and CDR2 from the germline V gene are GTSNPN and SVGIG (reference sequence). The CDR3 contains 17 residues. Trimming removed 2 bases at V and 1 base at J, with 20 bases between. CDR3 in amino acids: CAWSPPNFRVGNYGYTF. For the CDR3, the DNA is TGTGCCTGGAGTCCCCCGAACTTCAGGGTCGGTAACTATGGCTACACCTTC.

The gene calls are TRBV15 and TRBJ1-4; no definite D call. V shed 9 bases and J shed 0 bases, with 14 bases lying between them. Germline V gives CDR1 LNHNV, CDR2 YYDKDF (reference sequence). The CDR3 sequence is 15 residues long. This CDR3 is CATRLIGATNEKLFF. CDR3 DNA sequence: TGTGCCACTCGCTTGATCGGGGCAACTAATGAAAAACTGTTTTTT.

This clone occurred a few times. The chain recombines TRBV14 with TRBJ2-1; TRBD2 matches at 9 bases. With V trimmed by 5 bases and J by 7 bases, 9 bases remained unmatched. The CDR3 is made up of 15 amino acids. Looked up from germline, CDR1 is SGHDN and CDR2 is FVKESK. The CDR3 nucleotides read TGTGCCAGCAGCGAATTAGCGGGGGCGGGGAATGAGCAGTTCTTC. The encoded protein is CASSELAGAGNEQFF.

This chain joins TRBV13 and TRBJ1-2; D gene ambiguous. The V gene's germline CDR1 is PRHDT and CDR2 FYEKMQ (reference sequence). The CDR3 totals 14 residues. V was shortened by 4 bases and J by 7 bases, with 16 bases between the two germline ends. This chain's CDR3 is CASSWKMGSGGYTF. CDR3 coding DNA: TGTGCCAGCAGCTGGAAGATGGGGTCCGGTGGCTACACCTTC.

The chain employs TRBV5-1 and TRBJ2-1; 13 bases fit TRBD2. The trim removed 2 bases at V and 7 bases at J, leaving 3 bases unmatched. The germline V gene encodes CDR1 SGHRS and CDR2 YFSETQ. The CDR3 has 15 amino acids. In nucleotides, the CDR3 is TGCGCCAGCAGCTTACGGACTAGCGGGGGTAATGAGCAGTTCTTC. Translated: CASSLRTSGGNEQFF. Supplemented by reference TRBV5-1 and TRBJ2-1, the full variable domain reads KAGVTQTPRYLIKTRGQQVTLSCSPISGHRSVSWYQQTPGQGLQFLFEYFSETQRNKGNFPGRFSGRQFSNSRSEMNVSTLELGDSALYLCASSLRTSGGNEQFFGPGTRLTVL.

This clone has only a few counts. Other nucleotide sequences from this sample produce the same CDR3. The chain combines TRBV5-4 with TRBJ2-6, with TRBD1 matching 8 bases. Germline CDR1 SGHNT, CDR2 YYREEE (reference sequence). The length of the CDR3 is 16 residues. V shed 4 bases, J shed 4 bases, and the junction held 7 bases outside the gene matches. CDR3 in amino acids: CASSLDRAAGANVLTF. CDR3 nucleotide sequence: TGTGCCAGCAGCCTGGACAGGGCGGCGGGGGCCAACGTCCTGACTTTC. Based on the CDR3 plus reference TRBV5-4 and TRBJ2-6, the full variable domain is ETGVTQSPTHLIKTRGQQVTLRCSSQSGHNTVSWYQQALGQGPQFIFQYYREEENGRGNFPPRFSGLQFPNYSSELNVNALELDDSALYLCASSLDRAAGANVLTFGAGSRLTVL.

This clone was observed a few times. The chain is built from TRBV11-2 and TRBJ2-2; TRBD1 aligns across 7 bases. Germline CDR1 and CDR2: SGHAT and FQNNGV. This CDR3 is built from 16 residues. V was pared by 2 bases and J by 15 bases, with 18 bases of the junction left unmatched. The CDR3 DNA reads as TGTGCCAGCAGCTTATCCCCGCGAGGGGGCCCGGAGCGGATGTTTTTT. It is translated as CASSLSPRGGPERMFF.

V gene TRBV18 combines with J gene TRBJ1-1; weak D call: TRBD1 (5 bases). Germline V gives CDR1 KGHSH, CDR2 LQKENI. The CDR3 runs to 13 residues. Trimming left V 6 bases short and J 4 bases short, with 12 bases between. This CDR3 reads CASSSDTITEAFF. The CDR3 DNA reads as TGTGCCAGCTCCTCGGACACGATCACTGAAGCTTTCTTT.

J is TRBJ2-3 and V is TRBV6-1, with D unclear. This CDR3 spans 14 amino acids. The germline V gene has CDR1 MNHNS and CDR2 SASEGT. V lost 6 bases and J 4 bases, leaving 14 bases between the germline ends. The DNA of the CDR3 is TGTGCCAGCAGCCGTTCTACTGGGGCAGATACGCAGTATTTT. This codes for CASSRSTGADTQYF.

This clone has more than one count but fewer than ten. The V call is TRBV14, the J call TRBJ2-3, with D possibly TRBD2 on 6 matching bases. Germline V gene lookup returns CDR1 SGHDN and CDR2 FVKESK. Trimming left V 6 bases short and J 2 bases short, with 12 bases between. The CDR3 length is 14 residues. Here the CDR3 reads CASSRLGYTDTQYF. The CDR3 region has the DNA TGTGCCAGCAGTAGACTAGGTTACACAGATACGCAGTATTTT.